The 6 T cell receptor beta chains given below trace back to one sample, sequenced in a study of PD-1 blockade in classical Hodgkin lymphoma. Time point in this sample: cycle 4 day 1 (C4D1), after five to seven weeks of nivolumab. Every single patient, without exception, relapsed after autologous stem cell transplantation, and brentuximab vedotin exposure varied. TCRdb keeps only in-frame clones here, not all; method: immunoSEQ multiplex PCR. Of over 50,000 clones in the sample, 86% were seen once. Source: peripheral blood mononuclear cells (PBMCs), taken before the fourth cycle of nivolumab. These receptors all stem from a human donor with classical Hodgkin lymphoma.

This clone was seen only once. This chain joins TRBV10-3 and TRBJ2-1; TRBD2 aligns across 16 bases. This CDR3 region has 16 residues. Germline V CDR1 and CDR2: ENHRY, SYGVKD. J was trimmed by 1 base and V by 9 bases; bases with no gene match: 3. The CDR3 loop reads CAIGTSGRGSYNEQFF. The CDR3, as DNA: TGTGCCATTGGGACTAGCGGGAGGGGGTCCTACAATGAGCAGTTCTTC.

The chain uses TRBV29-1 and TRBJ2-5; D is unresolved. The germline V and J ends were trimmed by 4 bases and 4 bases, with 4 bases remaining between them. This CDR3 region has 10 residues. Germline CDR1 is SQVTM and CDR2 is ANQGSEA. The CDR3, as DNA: TGCAGCGTTGGCGCAGAGACCCAGTACTTC. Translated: CSVGAETQYF.

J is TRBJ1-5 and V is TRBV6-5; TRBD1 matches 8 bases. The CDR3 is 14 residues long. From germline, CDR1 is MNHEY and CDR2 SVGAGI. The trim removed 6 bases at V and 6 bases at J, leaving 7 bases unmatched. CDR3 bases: TGTGCCAGCAGGGACAGGGTAGATGGTCAGCCCCAGCATTTT. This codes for CASRDRVDGQPQHF.

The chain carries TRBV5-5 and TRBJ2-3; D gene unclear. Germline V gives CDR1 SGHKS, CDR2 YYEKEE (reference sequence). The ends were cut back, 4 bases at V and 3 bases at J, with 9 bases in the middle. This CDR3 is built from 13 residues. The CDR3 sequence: CASSLIGTDTQYF. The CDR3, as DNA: TGTGCCAGCAGCCTAATTGGGACAGATACGCAGTATTTT.

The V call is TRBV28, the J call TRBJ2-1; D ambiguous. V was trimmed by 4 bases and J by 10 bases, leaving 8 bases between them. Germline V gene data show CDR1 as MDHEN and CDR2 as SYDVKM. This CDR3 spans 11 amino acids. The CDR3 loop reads CASSSRYEQFF. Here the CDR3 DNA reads TGTGCCAGCAGTTCCCGGTACGAGCAGTTCTTC.

The CDR3 DNA reads TGTGCCAGCAGTTACTCATTAGTAACTGGGGCCAACGTCCTGACTTTC. Translated, it gives CASSYSLVTGANVLTF. The V gene is TRBV6-5, the J gene TRBJ2-6; no clear D gene. Germline CDR1 and CDR2: MNHEY and SVGAGI. The CDR3 has 16 residues. Trimming left V 0 bases short and J 2 bases short, with 8 bases between.